Below are 2 T cell receptor beta chains sequenced from a single sample in a study of cytomegalovirus exposure and HLA in healthy donors (dated by TCRdb to the late 2010s). Library preparation used the immunoSEQ multiplex PCR assay. A mixture of 60 forward primers for TCR Vbeta segments and 13 reverse primers for TCR Jbeta segments was used in the multiplex PCR. In TCRdb, the immuneACCESS table is reduced to in-frame sequences with V and J assigned. These tables do not hold every clone; where another copy was compared, an unresolved V gene accounts for under half, and the others remain unexplained. The sample records approximately 210,000 clones, roughly 79% of which are singletons. About 2% of the sample rests with the top ten. Sequenced: PBMCs. All receptors derive from a male donor in good health and CMV-seronegative.

This clone has only one observation. The rearrangement joins TRBV28 to TRBJ2-2; 10 nucleotides agree with TRBD2. Unmatched junction bases numbered 6, after V lost 1 base and J lost 4 bases. Germline lookup yields CDR1 MDHEN and CDR2 SYDVKM. The CDR3 has 17 residues. DNA for the CDR3: TGTGCCAGCAGTTTATTAAGGCTAGCGGGAGTCACCGGGGAGCTGTTTTTT. Amino acid sequence: CASSLLRLAGVTGELFF.

For the CDR3, the DNA is TGTGCCAGCAGCTTATCCGACAGGGTTTACGAGCAGTACTTC. This codes for CASSLSDRVYEQYF. The chain carries TRBV7-9 and TRBJ2-5; TRBD1 aligns across 7 bases. The DNA end favors TRBJ2-7, so the J call may be wrong. CDR1 is SEHNR and CDR2 is FQNEAQ in the germline V gene (reference sequence). The CDR3 is made up of 14 amino acids.